Listed below are T cell receptor beta chains from one sample, sequenced in a study of blood T cell repertoires in COVID-19. Clones were sequenced by immunoSEQ multiplex PCR, and TCRdb holds only the in-frame ones, with some missing. The data show about 140,000 clones, with about three quarters seen just once and roughly 15% held by the top ten. Input material: peripheral blood. The receptors stem from a man between 45 and 60 years old with acute or convalescent COVID-19. Both conserved end residues are part of each CDR3. The D gene is left open where the match is weak. A clone size is listed for some rows: how often the clone was seen (once, few, many), or a class if it is expanded.

abundance	v_gene	d_gene	j_gene	CDR3nt	CDR3aa
NA	TRBV6-5	NA	TRBJ1-5	TGTGCCAGCAGTTCAACAGGCATTTATAGCAATCAGCCCCAGCATTTT	CASSSTGIYSNQPQHF
once	TRBV7-9	TRBD1	TRBJ1-3	TGTGCCAGCAGCGTTTCCGGGACAGGGTCTGGAAACACCATATATTTT	CASSVSGTGSGNTIYF
NA	TRBV4-1	NA	TRBJ2-5	TGCGCCAGCAGCCAATCACCGAGCGAGACCCAGTACTTC	CASSQSPSETQYF
NA	TRBV7-2	NA	TRBJ2-1	TGTGCCAGCAGCTTAGTGATAGAGTTTGAGCAGTTCTTC	CASSLVIEFEQFF
few	TRBV15	TRBD2	TRBJ2-3	TGTGCCACCAGCAGGGGACTAGCGCCCACCCTTAGCACAGATACGCAGTATTTT	CATSRGLAPTLSTDTQYF
NA	TRBV4-2	NA	TRBJ1-1	TGTGCCAGCAGCCTCCCACAGAACACTGAAGCTTTCTTT	CASSLPQNTEAFF
NA	TRBV7-7	TRBD1	TRBJ2-1	TGTGCCAGCAGTACAGACAGGGCCAATGAGCAGTTCTTC	CASSTDRANEQFF
NA	TRBV2	TRBD2	TRBJ2-3	TGTGCCAGCACCCCCCGGACTAGAAGCACAGATACGCAGTATTTT	CASTPRTRSTDTQYF
once	TRBV27	NA	TRBJ1-1	TGTGCCTGCCGAAACTACCAGGACAGTGAAGCTTTCTTT	CACRNYQDSEAFF
NA	TRBV5-1	NA	TRBJ1-6	TGCGCCAGCAGCTTGGACGCGGGCCGGTATAATTCACCCCTCCACTTT	CASSLDAGRYNSPLHF
NA	TRBV5-1	NA	TRBJ2-5	TGCGCCAGCAGCTTGGATAGACTTGGGGGGGAGACCCAGTACTTC	CASSLDRLGGETQYF
NA	TRBV18	NA	TRBJ2-2	TGTGCCAGCTCACCGACACGGTCCATGAACACCGGGGAGCTGTTTTTT	CASSPTRSMNTGELFF
NA	TRBV10-2	TRBD1	TRBJ2-1	TGCGCCAGCAGAGAAACCGGGACAGGGGGCCAAGTAAGCTACAATGAGCAGTTCTTC	CASRETGTGGQVSYNEQFF
NA	TRBV25-1	TRBD1	TRBJ2-4	TGTGCCAGCAGTGGGAACAGGGGGCTGGGGGACATTCAGTACTTC	CASSGNRGLGDIQYF
NA	TRBV7-8	NA	TRBJ1-3	TGTGCCAGCAGCTTACGCCCAGGTAGTTTTGGAAACACCATATATTTT	CASSLRPGSFGNTIYF
NA	TRBV2	TRBD2	TRBJ2-1	TGTGCCAGCAGTGGGTCCGGGACTAGAGTCTACAATGAGCAGTTCTTC	CASSGSGTRVYNEQFF
NA	TRBV5-1	NA	TRBJ1-2	TGCGCCAGCAGGGACACAGCTAACTATGGCTACACCTTC	CASRDTANYGYTF
NA	TRBV7-9	TRBD1	TRBJ2-3	TGTGCCAGCAGCTTGTGGCTAGCAGGGGGATATCGCACAGATACGCAGTATTTT	CASSLWLAGGYRTDTQYF
NA	TRBV6-5	TRBD1	TRBJ1-1	TGTGCCAGCAGTTCCCGGACAGGGACATACCCTGAAGCTTTCTTT	CASSSRTGTYPEAFF
many	TRBV30	NA	TRBJ1-5	TGTGCCTGGAGGGGAGCCTCTAGCAATCAGCCCCAGCATTTT	CAWRGASSNQPQHF
NA	TRBV19	NA	TRBJ2-6	TGTGCCAGTAGTCCCAGGAGGGACTCTGGGGCCAACGTCCTGACTTTC	CASSPRRDSGANVLTF
NA	TRBV2	TRBD2	TRBJ2-3	TGTGCCAGCACGGGCGGGGGTTGGTCAGATACGCAGTATTTT	CASTGGGWSDTQYF
NA	TRBV12-5	NA	TRBJ2-5	TGTGCTAGTGGTTTGGCCCCGACTGCACAGGAAAGGATAGAGACCCAGTACTTC	CASGLAPTAQERIETQYF
NA	TRBV27	NA	TRBJ1-1	TGTGCCAGCAGTATCCCGGGGAGGACTGAAGCTTTCTTT	CASSIPGRTEAFF
NA	TRBV7-9	NA	TRBJ2-7	TGTGCCAGCAGCAAGACAGGCTACGAGCAGTACTTC	CASSKTGYEQYF
NA	TRBV10-3	TRBD1	TRBJ2-2	TGTGCCATCAGTGAGGGGACAGGGCACGGGGAGCTGTTTTTT	CAISEGTGHGELFF
NA	TRBV5-1	NA	TRBJ1-4	TGCGCCAGCAGCTTAAGGGGCACTAATGAAAAACTGTTTTTT	CASSLRGTNEKLFF
NA	TRBV7-3	TRBD2	TRBJ2-3	TGTGCCAGCAGCCAAAGCGGGGGGGACACAGATACGCAGTATTTT	CASSQSGGDTDTQYF
few	TRBV5-6	TRBD1	TRBJ1-1	TGTGCCAGCAGCTACTCTGGACAGGGTTACACTGAAGCTTTCTTT	CASSYSGQGYTEAFF
NA	TRBV5-1	TRBD2	TRBJ2-1	TGCGCCAGCAGCTTGTTAGCGGGGGGGAGTGAGCAGTTCTTC	CASSLLAGGSEQFF
NA	TRBV2	NA	TRBJ1-5	TGTGCCAGCAGCCGAGGGGACACTGGGAGTCAGCCCCAGCATTTT	CASSRGDTGSQPQHF
NA	TRBV29-1	TRBD1	TRBJ2-2	TGCAGCGTTGAAGATCGCCCATTCGGACAGGGGAACACCGGGGAGCTGTTTTTT	CSVEDRPFGQGNTGELFF
NA	TRBV5-5	NA	TRBJ1-6	TGTGCCAGCAGCCGTGCGTGGGGAGAGAATTCACCCCTCCACTTT	CASSRAWGENSPLHF
few	TRBV12-3/TRBV12-4	TRBD1	TRBJ1-5	TGTGCCAGCAGTCGGACAGGGGGCCAGCCCCAGCATTTT	CASSRTGGQPQHF
NA	TRBV5-4	TRBD1	TRBJ1-2	TGTGCCAGCAGCGTACAGGGGGAAACTGGCTACACCTTC	CASSVQGETGYTF
few	TRBV5-1	NA	TRBJ1-1	TGCGCCAGCAGCTCCCGGGTCGATGAAGCTTTCTTT	CASSSRVDEAFF
NA	TRBV5-1	NA	TRBJ2-1	TGCGCCAGCAGCTTCTTACAGGGAGGGTACAATGAGCAGTTCTTC	CASSFLQGGYNEQFF
NA	TRBV9	NA	TRBJ2-5	TGTGCCAGCAGCGCTGGACAAGGGGCAAGGGGCCAGTACTTC	CASSAGQGARGQYF
NA	TRBV11-2	NA	TRBJ1-3	TGTGCCAGCAGCTCCCAAGCTGTCTCTGGAAACACCATATATTTT	CASSSQAVSGNTIYF
NA	TRBV5-8	NA	TRBJ1-5	TGTGCCAGCAGCTTATCTGGCAGGTCCTCAACCTTCAATCAGCCCCAGCATTTT	CASSLSGRSSTFNQPQHF
NA	TRBV19	TRBD2	TRBJ2-1	TGTGCCAGTAGTATGTATAGCGGGGGGAGCTCCTACAATGAGCAGTTCTTC	CASSMYSGGSSYNEQFF
NA	TRBV6-5	NA	TRBJ2-7	TGTGCCAGCAGTTACGCCTTAAGCGGTATCGCCTACGAGCAGTACTTC	CASSYALSGIAYEQYF
once	TRBV7-3	TRBD1	TRBJ2-5	TGTGCCAGCAGCTTAACGGGACAGAAGACGGAGACCCAGTACTTC	CASSLTGQKTETQYF
NA	TRBV2	TRBD1	TRBJ1-1	TGTGCCAGCGTGGGACAGGGGTTCGCTGAAGCTTTCTTT	CASVGQGFAEAFF
NA	TRBV6-2/TRBV6-3	NA	TRBJ2-3	TGTGCCAGCAGTTCCCCGGATACGCAGTATTTT	CASSSPDTQYF
few	TRBV6-5	NA	TRBJ2-1	TGTGCCAGCAGTTACTCGAGGGAGAATGAGCAGTTCTTC	CASSYSRENEQFF
few	TRBV6-5	TRBD1	TRBJ2-2	TGTGCCAGCAGCTTAGGACAGGGGTTCACCGGGGAGCTGTTTTTT	CASSLGQGFTGELFF
few	TRBV21-1	NA	TRBJ1-5	TGTGCCAGCAGCAAAGTTGGTGGCCAGCCCCAGCATTTT	CASSKVGGQPQHF
NA	TRBV6-5	NA	TRBJ1-5	TGTGCCAGCAGTTACGGGGCAGAGCGCAATCAGCCCCAGCATTTT	CASSYGAERNQPQHF
NA	TRBV19	NA	TRBJ1-4	TGTGCCAGTAGTATTTCCGGTAATGAAAAACTGTTTTTT	CASSISGNEKLFF
NA	TRBV29-1	TRBD1	TRBJ1-5	TGCAGCGTCACAGGGGGCGGGGGTCAGCCCCAGCATTTT	CSVTGGGGQPQHF
NA	TRBV9	NA	TRBJ1-3	TGTGCCAGCAGCGGACCGGGCACCATATATTTT	CASSGPGTIYF
NA	TRBV12-3/TRBV12-4	NA	TRBJ1-2	TGTGCCAGCTCCCCCCAGGGCCCCTATGGCTACACCTTC	CASSPQGPYGYTF